The 20 T cell receptor beta chains below come from one sample, sequenced in a study of T cells in Graves' hyperthyroidism and ophthalmopathy. The source material, RNA transcripts, was used to amplify TCR beta CDR3 regions. During a first-round RT-PCR of the TCR CDR3, the HTBI primer set was used. MiXCR, run by TCRdb on the multiplex PCR reads, gives a single entry per CDR3 protein. The data contain nearly 600,000 distinct CDR3 sequences, more than 11% of them singletons. The sample taken for sequencing was blood. The receptor set was obtained from a woman in her thirties with Graves' hyperthyroidism that later progressed to Graves' ophthalmopathy.

This clonotype was counted many times. J is TRBJ1-5 and V is TRBV2, with 7 bases fitting TRBD1. V shed 6 bases and J 3 bases; nucleotides not matched to a gene: 14. This CDR3 region has 17 residues. Germline V gene sequence: CDR1 SNHLY, CDR2 FYNNEI. The CDR3 coding sequence is TGTGCCAGCAGCGAACTCCTGAGGGGGCGGACCAATCAGCCCCAGCATTTT. Translating gives CASSELLRGRTNQPQHF.

At least ten counts were recorded for this clonotype. The chain employs TRBV13 and TRBJ1-3, with D hard to call. V lost 2 bases and J 4 bases, leaving 6 bases between the germline ends. CDR3 size: 13 residues. From germline, CDR1 is PRHDT and CDR2 FYEKMQ (reference sequence). CDR3 in amino acids: CASSLRTGNTIYF. In DNA, the CDR3 is TGTGCCAGCAGCTTACGGACGGGAAACACCATATATTTT.

In its sample, this clonotype was seen a few times. The V call is TRBV19, the J call TRBJ1-2; 9 positions agree with TRBD1. Per the germline V gene, CDR1 is LNHDA and CDR2 is SQIVND (reference sequence). J lost 8 bases, V lost 6 bases, and 10 bases had no gene match. The length of the CDR3 is 14 residues. In DNA form, the CDR3 reads TGTGCCAGTAGCATGAGCCGGGACAGGGTCGGCTACACCTTC. Encoded protein: CASSMSRDRVGYTF.

Many counts were recorded for this clonotype. Its ends do not fully match the called genes, so a read error is possible. The rearrangement uses TRBV6-5 and TRBJ1-2, with 7 bases that match TRBD1. The CDR3 is made up of 13 amino acids. Germline loops: CDR1 MNHEY, CDR2 SVGAGI. This CDR3 reads CASSYGQEEGYTF. DNA of the CDR3: TGCGCCAGCAGTTACGGACAGGAGGAGGGCTACACCTTC.

This clonotype has a count of ten or more. The V and J genes are TRBV2 and TRBJ2-5; 11 nucleotides align to TRBD2. From germline, CDR1 is SNHLY and CDR2 FYNNEI. J lost 1 base, V lost 7 bases, and 2 bases had no gene match. CDR3 length equals 14 residues. This chain's CDR3 is CASKLAGAQETQYF. Here the CDR3 DNA reads TGTGCCAGCAAACTAGCGGGAGCCCAAGAGACCCAGTACTTC.

This clonotype has ten or more counts. This sequence joins TRBV27 and TRBJ2-1; 9 bases are a match to TRBD2. Germline CDR1 is MNHEY and CDR2 is SMNVEV (reference sequence). V lost 2 bases, J lost 9 bases, and 5 bases stayed unmatched. The CDR3 has 14 residues. The CDR3 spells CASSLILAGFEQFF. CDR3 in DNA: TGTGCCAGCAGTTTAATTCTAGCGGGGTTTGAGCAGTTCTTC.

There are many counts of this clonotype. The rearrangement links TRBV28 to TRBJ2-1; TRBD2 matches 9 bases. V shed 5 bases, J shed 9 bases, and the junction held 11 bases outside the gene matches. CDR1 is MDHEN, CDR2 SYDVKM, per germline. CDR3 length: 15 residues. CDR3 bases: TGTGCCAGCAGTCCCGCGGGCGGGAGGGGCCCTGAGCAGTTCTTC. This encodes CASSPAGGRGPEQFF. Full variable domain (rest looked up from reference TRBV28 and TRBJ2-1): DVKVTQSSRYLVKRTGEKVFLECVQDMDHENMFWYRQDPGLGLRLIYFSYDVKMKEKGDIPEGYSVSREKKERFSLILESASTNQTSMYLCASSPAGGRGPEQFFGPGTRLTVL.

This clonotype was seen repeatedly, ten times or more. The chain links TRBV6-2 or TRBV6-3 to TRBJ2-7; no firm D call. Germline CDR1 MNHEY, CDR2 SVGEGT. The CDR3 totals 12 residues. Trimming left V 7 bases short and J 3 bases short, with 10 bases between. The CDR3 reads CASNVPFYEQYF. As DNA, the CDR3 is TGTGCCAGCAATGTCCCTTTCTACGAGCAGTACTTC.

In its sample, this clonotype was seen many times. The chain recombines TRBV24-1 with TRBJ2-5; D possibly corresponds to TRBD1 (5 bases). This CDR3 has 14 residues. The germline gives CDR1 KGHDR, CDR2 SFDVKD. The V gene lost 0 bases and the J gene lost 3 bases, with 7 bases spanning the gap. The CDR3 sequence is CATSDLGAKETQYF. CDR3 sequence (DNA): TGTGCCACCAGTGATTTGGGGGCCAAAGAGACCCAGTACTTC.

This clonotype was seen at least ten times. The chain recombines TRBV24-1 with TRBJ1-1, with 8 positions matching TRBD1. After removal of 9 bases from V and 4 bases from J, the junction contained 6 bases not matched to a gene. This CDR3 spans 13 amino acids. Germline loops: CDR1 KGHDR, CDR2 SFDVKD. In nucleotides, the CDR3 is TGTGCCACCTCCGGACAGGGTACCACTGAAGCTTTCTTT. It specifies CATSGQGTTEAFF.

There are a few counts of this clonotype. The chain joins TRBV7-9 to TRBJ1-1, with a possible D match to TRBD1 (5 bases). Germline assignment: CDR1 SEHNR and CDR2 FQNEAQ (reference sequence). This CDR3 is 17 amino acids long. Trimming cost V 3 bases and J 5 bases, with 22 bases left between them. The CDR3 spells CASSLPKGQGRMTEAFF. The CDR3 DNA reads TGTGCCAGCAGCTTGCCGAAGGGGCAGGGTAGGATGACTGAAGCTTTCTTT.

The CDR3 loop is CSGKTPAYGYTF. The CDR3 DNA sequence: TGCAGCGGAAAGACCCCGGCCTATGGCTACACCTTC. This chain connects TRBV29-1 to TRBJ1-2; D is ambiguous. Germline CDR1 and CDR2: SQVTM and ANQGSEA. V lost 7 bases and J 4 bases, leaving 13 bases between the germline ends. The CDR3 is made up of 12 amino acids.

The chain joins TRBV7-9 to TRBJ2-7; D remains unclear. Germline CDR1 SEHNR, CDR2 FQNEAQ (reference sequence). The CDR3 contains 15 residues. Between the trimmed V and J ends, which lost 5 bases and 3 bases, there was a span of 17 bases. The CDR3 loop reads CASSMGTSRFYEQYF. CDR3 coding DNA: TGTGCCAGCAGCATGGGAACCTCCAGGTTCTACGAGCAGTACTTC.

This clonotype came up many times. The chain employs TRBV19 and TRBJ2-1; possible D gene TRBD1, 6 bases. Germline V CDR1 and CDR2: LNHDA, SQIVND (reference sequence). V lost 6 bases and J lost 0, with 21 bases in between. This CDR3 has 18 amino acids. For the CDR3, the DNA is TGTGCCAGTAGCCGACAAGCCCCAGGGGAAGGCTCCTACAATGAGCAGTTCTTC. This encodes CASSRQAPGEGSYNEQFF.

This clonotype was detected ten times or more. The chain joins TRBV11-2 to TRBJ2-7; D gene unclear. Germline CDR1 is SGHAT and CDR2 is FQNNGV. This CDR3 is built from 13 residues. Trimming shortened V by 8 bases and J by 6 bases, and 17 bases separated the two germline ends. Here the CDR3 reads CASLRDGVGEQYF. In nucleotides, the CDR3 is TGTGCCAGCCTCCGTGATGGTGTGGGCGAGCAGTACTTC.

This clonotype was seen repeatedly, ten times or more. This chain connects TRBV6-2 or TRBV6-3 to TRBJ1-1; D remains ambiguous. This CDR3 has 16 residues. Germline V CDR1 and CDR2: MNHEY, SVGEGT. V was shortened by 2 bases and J by 5 bases, with 18 bases between the two germline ends. CDR3 sequence reads: CASSYMGNGPNTEAFF. In DNA, the CDR3 is TGTGCCAGCAGTTACATGGGGAATGGACCCAATACTGAAGCTTTCTTT.

This clonotype has at least ten counts. The chain is built from TRBV18 and TRBJ1-1; D is perhaps TRBD1 (5 bases). From germline, CDR1 is KGHSH and CDR2 LQKENI. Trimming left V 0 bases short and J 8 bases short, with 13 bases between. The CDR3 is 14 amino acids. CDR3 protein: CASSPPTTGPEAFF. Here the CDR3 DNA reads TGTGCCAGCTCACCACCTACAACAGGTCCCGAAGCTTTCTTT.

This clonotype was detected many times. V usage is TRBV6-1 and J usage is TRBJ2-5; D gene ambiguous. V was clipped by 5 bases and J by 5 bases, with 12 bases between them. The CDR3 is made up of 13 amino acids. Germline V lookup: CDR1 MNHNS, CDR2 SASEGT. The CDR3 protein is CASSIPGLETQYF. The CDR3 bases are TGTGCCAGCAGTATCCCTGGGTTGGAGACCCAGTACTTC.

The sample holds many counts of this clonotype. The genes are TRBV6-1 and TRBJ1-5; D uncertain. The CDR3 is 15 residues long. From germline, CDR1 is MNHNS and CDR2 SASEGT. Trimming cost V 5 bases and J 1 base, with 12 bases left between them. The CDR3 spells CASSSTRNSNQPQHF. CDR3 DNA: TGTGCCAGCAGTTCCACCCGGAACAGCAATCAGCCCCAGCATTTT.

The table lists this clonotype with many counts. The chain joins TRBV28 to TRBJ1-2; D is undetermined. Germline CDR1 is MDHEN and CDR2 is SYDVKM. V lost 6 bases to trimming and J lost 7 bases, with 21 bases between them. CDR3 size: 15 residues. CDR3 bases: TGTGCCAGCAGCCTCCCCACGTTCTTCGTGGGTGGCTACACCTTC. Translating gives CASSLPTFFVGGYTF.